Listed below are T cell receptor beta chains from one sample, sequenced in a study of regulatory T cells in long-lasting Graves disease. TCRdb recomputed calls from the multiplex PCR reads with MiXCR, one row per CDR3 protein. The data hold about 420,000 distinct CDR3 sequences, with about a sixth observed a single time. This same sample was also taken into another study, of T cells in Graves' hyperthyroidism and ophthalmopathy.

Sequencing used peripheral blood mononuclear cells (PBMCs), obtained at new diagnosis, from a patient treated with antithyroid drugs. The receptors were gathered from a woman aged 18 to 35 with Graves disease. CDR3s include the opening cysteine and the closing phenylalanine or tryptophan. D genes are given only for firm matches. A row's size may be missing; if present it is once, few, many or a size class.

d_call clone_size j_call v_call cdr3_aa cdr3_nt
TRBD2 NA TRBJ2-7 TRBV7-9 CASSRGLAGSYEQYF TGTGCCAGCAGCCGGGGACTAGCGGGATCATACGAGCAGTACTTC
TRBD2 NA TRBJ2-3 TRBV6-4 CASKPQAGGSMDTQYF TGTGCCAGCAAGCCTCAAGCGGGAGGGTCAATGGATACGCAGTATTTT
TRBD2 many TRBJ2-1 TRBV2 CASRRTSGTYNEQFF TGTGCCAGCAGGAGAACCAGCGGGACGTACAATGAGCAGTTCTTC
TRBD2 NA TRBJ2-7 TRBV6-1 CASSAGTSGSVPYEQYF TGTGCCAGCAGTGCGGGGACTAGCGGGAGTGTCCCCTACGAGCAGTACTTC
TRBD1 few TRBJ1-5 TRBV7-2 CASSSRTGSGYSNQPQHF TGTGCCAGCAGCTCCAGGACAGGGTCAGGCTATAGCAATCAGCCCCAGCATTTT
NA NA TRBJ2-3 TRBV19 CASMGVRTTSTDTQYF TGTGCCAGTATGGGGGTTAGGACAACTAGCACAGATACGCAGTATTTT
TRBD2 many TRBJ2-7 TRBV20-1 CSALPRGREASLTYEQYF TGCAGTGCCCTACCTCGGGGGCGGGAGGCCTCTTTAACCTACGAGCAGTACTTC
NA many TRBJ2-1 TRBV6-2/TRBV6-3 CASSYRGEVNEQFF TGTGCCAGCAGTTACAGGGGAGAGGTAAATGAGCAGTTCTTC
TRBD2 many TRBJ2-1 TRBV20-1 CSALSGSRDNEQFF TGCAGTGCACTAAGCGGGAGTCGGGACAATGAGCAGTTCTTC
TRBD2 NA TRBJ2-5 TRBV9 CASNRGTNQETQYF TGTGCCAGCAACCGAGGGACTAACCAAGAGACCCAGTACTTC
TRBD2 many TRBJ2-1 TRBV28 CASSRSGSSSYNEQFF TGTGCCAGCAGCCGTAGCGGGAGCAGCTCCTACAATGAGCAGTTCTTC
TRBD2 many TRBJ2-1 TRBV7-3 CASSLNGGSSYNEQFF TGTGCCAGCAGCTTAAACGGCGGGAGCTCCTACAATGAGCAGTTCTTC
TRBD1 many TRBJ1-2 TRBV7-2 CASSLQGVYGYTF TGTGCCAGCAGCTTACAGGGGGTCTATGGCTACACCTTC
NA few TRBJ1-2 TRBV9 CASSVVSANYGYTF TGTGCCAGCAGCGTAGTCAGCGCCAACTATGGCTACACCTTC
TRBD1 few TRBJ2-1 TRBV27 CASSPTDRDRGYEQFF TGTGCCAGCAGTCCGACTGACCGGGACAGGGGGTATGAGCAGTTCTTC
NA NA TRBJ1-2 TRBV30 CAWTMGEGYTF TGTGCCTGGACAATGGGAGAGGGCTACACCTTC
NA many TRBJ2-5 TRBV20-1 CSARRRAQETQYF TGCAGTGCTCGCCGAAGGGCTCAAGAGACCCAGTACTTC
TRBD1 many TRBJ2-5 TRBV4-1 CASSQGQEKETQYF TGCGCCAGCAGCCAGGGACAGGAGAAAGAGACCCAGTACTTC
TRBD1 many TRBJ1-6 TRBV28 CASSVTSGTVNSPLHF TGTGCCAGCAGTGTAACCTCCGGGACAGTTAATTCACCCCTCCACTTT
NA many TRBJ2-7 TRBV12-3/TRBV12-4 CASSRGGIGYEQYF TGTGCCAGCAGTCGTGGGGGTATTGGGTACGAGCAGTACTTC
NA many TRBJ2-5 TRBV7-9 CATHPGVSYETQYF TGTGCCACCCATCCGGGAGTGAGTTATGAGACCCAGTACTTC
NA few TRBJ1-2 TRBV5-4 CASSLVQGPYGYTF TGTGCCAGCAGCTTGGTTCAGGGGCCCTATGGCTACACCTTC
NA NA TRBJ1-6 TRBV13 CASSFGGPNSPLHF TGTGCCAGCAGCTTCGGCGGACCGAATTCACCCCTCCACTTT
NA NA TRBJ2-3 TRBV5-1 CASRVVDTDTQYF TGCGCCAGCAGGGTCGTCGACACAGATACGCAGTATTTT
TRBD1 many TRBJ2-1 TRBV2 CASSTGSFIMGEQFF TGTGCCAGCTCGACAGGGAGTTTTATAATGGGTGAGCAGTTCTTC
TRBD1 many TRBJ1-2 TRBV28 CASTTDRGNYGYTF TGTGCCAGCACTACGGACAGGGGGAACTATGGCTACACCTTC
TRBD1 many TRBJ2-1 TRBV28 CASRGQGDPENEQFF TGTGCCAGCAGGGGACAGGGGGATCCTGAGAATGAGCAGTTCTTC
NA many TRBJ2-5 TRBV5-5 CASSPTWIQETQYF TGTGCCAGCAGCCCGACTTGGATCCAAGAGACCCAGTACTTC
NA NA TRBJ2-6 TRBV7-9 CASSLWPQGSGANVLTF TGTGCCAGCAGCCTGTGGCCCCAGGGTTCCGGGGCCAACGTCCTGACTTTC
TRBD1 many TRBJ2-7 TRBV29-1 CSVEDYRGSGEQYF TGCAGCGTTGAAGATTACAGGGGTAGTGGCGAGCAGTACTTC
NA many TRBJ1-4 TRBV6-1 CASLFGGEKLFF TGTGCCAGCCTTTTCGGGGGTGAAAAACTGTTTTTT
NA NA TRBJ2-7 TRBV29-1 CSVGEPVNYEQYF TGCAGCGTTGGAGAACCCGTTAACTACGAGCAGTACTTC
TRBD1 many TRBJ1-5 TRBV6-2/TRBV6-3 CASSLGQGGMDQPQHF TGTGCCAGCAGTTTAGGACAGGGCGGAATGGATCAGCCCCAGCATTTT
TRBD2 many TRBJ2-7 TRBV12-3/TRBV12-4 CASSSGLGAEQYF TGTGCCAGCAGTTCGGGACTAGGAGCCGAGCAGTACTTC
TRBD2 NA TRBJ2-1 TRBV10-3 CAISVASGYNEQFF TGTGCCATCAGTGTAGCTAGCGGGTACAATGAGCAGTTCTTC
NA few TRBJ1-1 TRBV4-1 CASSQLERNSEAFF TGCGCCAGCAGCCAATTGGAGAGGAACTCTGAAGCTTTCTTT
NA few TRBJ2-7 TRBV18 CASSVRDEINEQYF TGTGCCAGCTCAGTTCGGGACGAGATAAATGAGCAGTACTTC
TRBD1 many TRBJ2-1 TRBV28 CASSTGGSGNEQFF TGTGCCAGCAGCACAGGGGGCTCGGGTAATGAGCAGTTCTTC
NA NA TRBJ1-6 TRBV28 CASSFHSGVGSPLHF TGTGCCAGCAGTTTCCATTCAGGAGTTGGATCACCCCTCCACTTT
NA NA TRBJ2-7 TRBV5-1 CASSFTGLGEQYF TGCGCCAGCAGCTTTACAGGGCTGGGGGAGCAGTACTTC
NA few TRBJ2-2 TRBV20-1 CSARSSDENHTGELFF TGCAGTGCTAGGTCTTCGGACGAAAACCACACCGGGGAGCTGTTTTTT
NA many TRBJ2-1 TRBV7-9 CASSPGTSYNEQFF TGTGCCAGCAGCCCCGGGACTTCCTACAATGAGCAGTTCTTC
NA many TRBJ2-1 TRBV29-1 CSVTDNYNEQFF TGCAGCGTTACAGACAACTACAATGAGCAGTTCTTC
TRBD1 NA TRBJ2-2 TRBV6-1 CASSHRGQRTGELFF TGTGCCAGCAGCCACAGGGGGCAACGAACCGGGGAGCTGTTTTTT
NA NA TRBJ1-2 TRBV3-1 CASSQDLKAGEIGYTF TGTGCCAGCAGCCAAGATTTAAAGGCAGGGGAAATTGGCTACACCTTC
NA few TRBJ1-6 TRBV10-3 CATGPQNSPLHF TGTGCCACCGGGCCCCAAAATTCACCCCTCCACTTT
NA NA TRBJ2-4 TRBV2 CASRFGGNAKNIQYF TGTGCCAGCAGATTTGGAGGGAATGCCAAAAACATTCAGTACTTC
NA NA TRBJ2-7 TRBV3-1 CASSLQGDYEQYF TGTGCCAGCAGCCTTCAGGGAGACTACGAGCAGTACTTC
TRBD2 NA TRBJ2-2 TRBV18 CASSPDLPSGSYTGELFF TGTGCCAGCTCACCTGATCTGCCTAGCGGGAGCTACACCGGGGAGCTGTTTTTT
NA NA TRBJ2-1 TRBV12-3/TRBV12-4 CASSPGLGGGEQFF TGTGCCAGCAGCCCGGGTCTGGGGGGAGGAGAGCAGTTCTTC